This T cell receptor (beta chain) was recovered during a study of T cell changes during pregnancy in multiple sclerosis. Germline assignment: CDR1 SGHVS and CDR2 FQNEAQ. The CDR3 extends over 17 amino acids. The V and J ends lost 5 bases and 8 bases, in that order; junction bases with no gene match: 10. The data were produced by immunoSEQ multiplex PCR, yet TCRdb's version contains in-frame clones alone and is incomplete. The table lists about 60,000 clones, 85% to 95% of them singletons. The chain couples TRBV7-8 to TRBJ2-1; 15 nucleotides agree with TRBD2. This clonotype was obtained from a female donor with multiple sclerosis, enrolled in a pregnancy study. The source was peripheral blood, collected in the first trimester of pregnancy. In DNA form, the CDR3 reads TGTGCCAGCAGCCTCGGACTAGCGGGGGGGCGTAGGGATGAGCAGTTCTTC. Its protein product is CASSLGLAGGRRDEQFF.